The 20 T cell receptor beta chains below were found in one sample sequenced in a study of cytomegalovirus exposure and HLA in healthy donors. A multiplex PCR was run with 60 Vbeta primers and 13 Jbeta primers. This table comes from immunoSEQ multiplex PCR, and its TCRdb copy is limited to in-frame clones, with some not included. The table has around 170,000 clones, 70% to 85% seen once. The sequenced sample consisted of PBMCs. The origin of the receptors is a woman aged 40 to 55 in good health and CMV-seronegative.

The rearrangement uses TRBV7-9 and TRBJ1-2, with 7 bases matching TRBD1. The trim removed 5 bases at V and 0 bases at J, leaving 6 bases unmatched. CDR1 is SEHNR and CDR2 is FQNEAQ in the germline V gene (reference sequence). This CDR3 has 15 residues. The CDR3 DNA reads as TGTGCCAGCAGCCCCCGGGACAGATCTAACTATGGCTACACCTTC. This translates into CASSPRDRSNYGYTF.

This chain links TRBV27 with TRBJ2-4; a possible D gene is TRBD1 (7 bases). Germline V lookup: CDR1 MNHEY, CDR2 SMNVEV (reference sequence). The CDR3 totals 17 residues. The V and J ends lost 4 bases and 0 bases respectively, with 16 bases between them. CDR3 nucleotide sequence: TGTGCCAGCAGTTCCCAGACTAGGGGGCTAGCCAAAAACATTCAGTACTTC. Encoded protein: CASSSQTRGLAKNIQYF.

The CDR3 spells CASSVVPVGREQYF. CDR3 nucleotide sequence: TGTGCCAGCAGCGTAGTGCCCGTTGGGCGAGAGCAGTACTTC. The V call is TRBV9, the J call TRBJ2-7, with D unclear. The CDR3 is 14 residues long. V was pared by 0 bases and J by 7 bases, with 14 bases between. CDR1 and CDR2 from the germline V gene are SGDLS and YYNGEE.

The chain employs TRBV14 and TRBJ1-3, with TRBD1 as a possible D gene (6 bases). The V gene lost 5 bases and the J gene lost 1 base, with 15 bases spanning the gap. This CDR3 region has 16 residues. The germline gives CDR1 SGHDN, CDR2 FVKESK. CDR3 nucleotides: TGTGCCAGCAGCGAACAGGGTGTTAGGTCTGGAAACACCATATATTTT. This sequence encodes CASSEQGVRSGNTIYF.

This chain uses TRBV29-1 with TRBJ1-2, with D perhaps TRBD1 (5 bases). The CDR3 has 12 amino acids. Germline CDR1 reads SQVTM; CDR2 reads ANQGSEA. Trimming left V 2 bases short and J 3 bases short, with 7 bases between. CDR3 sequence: CSVEQGDYGYTF. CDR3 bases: TGCAGCGTTGAACAGGGTGACTATGGCTACACCTTC.

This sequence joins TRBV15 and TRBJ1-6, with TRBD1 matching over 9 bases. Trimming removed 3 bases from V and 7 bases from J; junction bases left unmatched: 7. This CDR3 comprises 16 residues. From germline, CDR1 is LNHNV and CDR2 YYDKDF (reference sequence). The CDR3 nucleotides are TGTGCCACCAGCAGTCCCGGGACAGGGCTCAATTCACCCCTCCACTTT. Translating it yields CATSSPGTGLNSPLHF.

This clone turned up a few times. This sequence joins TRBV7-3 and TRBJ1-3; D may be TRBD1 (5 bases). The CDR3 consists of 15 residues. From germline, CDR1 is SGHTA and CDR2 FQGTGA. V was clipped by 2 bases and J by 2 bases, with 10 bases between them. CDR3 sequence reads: CASSLSGGAGNTIYF. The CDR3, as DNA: TGTGCCAGCAGCTTATCGGGGGGGGCTGGAAACACCATATATTTT.

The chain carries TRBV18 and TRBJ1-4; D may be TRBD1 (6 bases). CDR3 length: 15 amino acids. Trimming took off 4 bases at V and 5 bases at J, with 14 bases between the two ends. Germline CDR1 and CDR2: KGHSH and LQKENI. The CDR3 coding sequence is TGTGCCAGCTCACTGGACAGCACGAGAAATGAAAAACTGTTTTTT. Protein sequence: CASSLDSTRNEKLFF.

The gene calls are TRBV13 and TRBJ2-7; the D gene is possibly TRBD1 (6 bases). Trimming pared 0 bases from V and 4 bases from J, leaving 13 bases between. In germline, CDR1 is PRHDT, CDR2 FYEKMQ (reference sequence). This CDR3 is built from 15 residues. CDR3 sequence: CASSLGQGIAYEQYF. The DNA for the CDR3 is TGTGCCAGCAGCTTAGGGCAGGGGATTGCTTACGAGCAGTACTTC. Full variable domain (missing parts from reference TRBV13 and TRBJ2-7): AAGVIQSPRHLIKEKRETATLKCYPIPRHDTVYWYQQGPGQDPQFLISFYEKMQSDKGSIPDRFSAQQFSDYHSELNMSSLELGDSALYFCASSLGQGIAYEQYFGPGTRLTVT.

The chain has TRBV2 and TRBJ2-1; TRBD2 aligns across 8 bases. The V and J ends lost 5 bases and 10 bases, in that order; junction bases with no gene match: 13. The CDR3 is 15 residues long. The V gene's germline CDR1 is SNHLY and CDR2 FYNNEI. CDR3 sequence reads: CASSPFSGAAGEQFF. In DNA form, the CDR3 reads TGTGCCAGCAGTCCGTTTAGCGGGGCAGCTGGGGAGCAGTTCTTC.

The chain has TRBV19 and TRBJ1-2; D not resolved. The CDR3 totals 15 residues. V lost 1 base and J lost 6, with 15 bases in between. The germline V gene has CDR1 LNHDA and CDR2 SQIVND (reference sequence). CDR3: CASSIGPPVIDGYTF. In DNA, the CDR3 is TGTGCCAGTAGTATAGGGCCTCCAGTGATTGATGGCTACACCTTC.

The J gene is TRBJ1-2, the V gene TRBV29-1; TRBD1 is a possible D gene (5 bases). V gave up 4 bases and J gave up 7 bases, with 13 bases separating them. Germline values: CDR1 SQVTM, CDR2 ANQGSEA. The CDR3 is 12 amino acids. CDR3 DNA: TGCAGCGTTGGTGAGGGGAGGACTGGCTACACCTTC. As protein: CSVGEGRTGYTF.

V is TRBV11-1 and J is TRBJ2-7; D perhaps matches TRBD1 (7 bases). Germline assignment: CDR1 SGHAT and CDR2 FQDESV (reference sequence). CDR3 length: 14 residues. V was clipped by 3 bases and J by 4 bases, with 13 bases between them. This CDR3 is CASSFGGGVYEQYF. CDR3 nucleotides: TGTGCCAGCAGCTTTGGAGGGGGCGTATACGAGCAGTACTTC.

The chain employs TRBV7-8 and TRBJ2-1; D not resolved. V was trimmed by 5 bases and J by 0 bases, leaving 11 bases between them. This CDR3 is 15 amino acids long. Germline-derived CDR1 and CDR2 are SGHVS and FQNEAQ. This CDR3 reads CASSPRLSSYNEQFF. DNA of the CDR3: TGTGCCAGCAGCCCCCGACTGAGCTCCTACAATGAGCAGTTCTTC. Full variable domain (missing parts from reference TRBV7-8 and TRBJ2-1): GAGVSQSPRYKVAKRGQDVALRCDPISGHVSLFWYQQALGQGPEFLTYFQNEAQLDKSGLPSDRFFAERPEGSVSTLKIQRTQQEDSAVYLCASSPRLSSYNEQFFGPGTRLTVL.

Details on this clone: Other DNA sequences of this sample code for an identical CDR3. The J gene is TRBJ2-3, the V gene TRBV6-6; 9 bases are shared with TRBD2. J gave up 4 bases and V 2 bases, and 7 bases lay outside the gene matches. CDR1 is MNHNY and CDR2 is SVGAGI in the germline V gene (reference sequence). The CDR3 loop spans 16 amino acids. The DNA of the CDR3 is TGTGCCAGCAGTTACCCCCCTAGCGGGATCCCAGATACGCAGTATTTT. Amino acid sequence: CASSYPPSGIPDTQYF.

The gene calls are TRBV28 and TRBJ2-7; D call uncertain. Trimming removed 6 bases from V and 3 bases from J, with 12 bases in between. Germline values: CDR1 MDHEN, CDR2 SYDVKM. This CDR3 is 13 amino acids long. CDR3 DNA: TGTGCCAGCAGCCAAGCGTCGGTCTACGAGCAGTACTTC. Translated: CASSQASVYEQYF.

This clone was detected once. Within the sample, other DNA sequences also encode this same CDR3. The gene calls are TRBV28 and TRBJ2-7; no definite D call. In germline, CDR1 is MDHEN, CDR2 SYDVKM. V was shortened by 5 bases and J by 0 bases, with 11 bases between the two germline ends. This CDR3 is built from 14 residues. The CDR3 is CASSPPGLSYEQYF. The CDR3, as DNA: TGTGCCAGCAGTCCCCCGGGTCTCTCCTACGAGCAGTACTTC.

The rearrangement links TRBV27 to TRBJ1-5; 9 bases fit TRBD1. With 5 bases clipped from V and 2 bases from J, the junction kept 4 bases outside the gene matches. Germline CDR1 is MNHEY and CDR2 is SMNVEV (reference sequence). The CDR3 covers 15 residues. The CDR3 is CASSPRTGGNQPQHF. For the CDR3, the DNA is TGTGCCAGCAGTCCCCGGACAGGGGGCAATCAGCCCCAGCATTTT.

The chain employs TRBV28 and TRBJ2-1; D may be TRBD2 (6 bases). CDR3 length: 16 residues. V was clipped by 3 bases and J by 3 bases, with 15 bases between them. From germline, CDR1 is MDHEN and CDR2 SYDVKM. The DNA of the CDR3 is TGTGCCAGCAGTTTTTCAGCGGGTTACATCTACAATGAGCAGTTCTTC. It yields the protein CASSFSAGYIYNEQFF.

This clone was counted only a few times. CDR3 in amino acids: CASSLLDRTGVDQPQHF. The CDR3 region has the DNA TGCGCCAGCAGCCTCCTGGACAGGACTGGGGTCGATCAGCCCCAGCATTTT. The V and J genes are TRBV5-1 and TRBJ1-5; 7 bases match TRBD1. The CDR3 runs 17 residues. Germline lookup yields CDR1 SGHRS and CDR2 YFSETQ. The V and J ends lost 4 bases and 5 bases, in that order; junction bases with no gene match: 15.